One T cell receptor (beta chain) is described in this entry. This receptor's antigen is unknown. No much larger clone is present one base from it, and per-base qualities are unavailable. The library was built by means of the immunoSEQ multiplex PCR assay. The immuneACCESS repertoire file appears here via TCRdb, limited to in-frame rearrangements. These files lack a portion of the clones; in checked studies, under half of the deficit traces to unresolved V genes, and the cause of the others is not known. Here the sample has about 410,000 clones; 90% occur a single time. The ten largest clones add up to 5.5% to 8% of the sample. Taken from cysteine to phenylalanine, the CDR3 has 13 residues. The kept DNA is CDR3 alone, 39 bases in frame from the first base. V is clipped by 6 bases and J by 3 bases, and the sequence between their germline boundaries is 11 bases long. According to the germline V gene, CDR1 reads MDHEN and CDR2 reads SYDVKM.

This sample is drawn from a study of control samples from healthy donors and cancer patients (dated by TCRdb to 2019 to 2021). The source of this sequence is a man aged 35-49 years with head and neck cancer. The sequenced sample consisted of PBMCs. The chain is encoded by TRBV28 joined to TRBJ1-2; there is no confident call for the D gene. The CDR3 protein: CASRTDGYYGYTF. The sequence in DNA is TGTGCCAGCAGAACCGACGGATACTATGGCTACACCTTC.